Listed here is a single T cell receptor (beta chain). This clone was detected only a few times. The target of this receptor is not known. Per-nucleotide qualities are absent, and no much larger clonotype sits a single base away. This sample was taken from a study of radiation and T cells in renal cell carcinoma (dated by TCRdb to the early 2020s). The study in broad terms: Samples came from a clinical trial, in which primary renal cell carcinomas received 15 Gy stereotactic body radiation therapy followed by nephrectomy 4 weeks later. In total, about 51 samples underwent TCR beta sequencing: around 25 tumors plus 27 peripheral blood samples. Across all 50 or so samples, 4,000,000 or so unique CDR3 nucleotide sequences, encoding around 2.4 million unique CDR3 amino acid sequences, were identified. What the authors observed across the whole study: Changes in the blood repertoire were not tracked past 4 weeks after treatment. In blood, the top tumor clonotypes increased from baseline to 2 weeks after radiation and then shrank by 4 weeks, which suggests a temporary expansion of tumor-resident clones. No pretreatment tumor biopsies were available, so the baseline intratumoral presence of clonotypes could not be determined. With a single-armed trial design, the study had no way to address how radiation dose or scheduling affects the TCR repertoire.

From the germline V gene, CDR1 is SGHTA and CDR2 is FQGNSA. V is clipped by 5 bases and J by 6 bases, and the sequence between their germline boundaries is 15 bases long. Including cysteine and phenylalanine, the CDR3 has 14 amino acids. Solely the CDR3 DNA is kept, with 42 bases framed from the first base. TCR beta libraries were generated from genomic DNA with the immunoSEQ kit, following the manufacturer's recommendations. For library preparation, a first multiplex PCR was performed with proprietary primers, followed by a second PCR in which unique barcodes were added, and bead cleanups were performed after each round. A positive control reaction and a negative control reaction, both provided in the kit, were run with every batch of samples. The final libraries were assessed on an Agilent 4200 TapeStation D1000 ScreenTape, pooled by volume, and quantified by qPCR. An Illumina NextSeq500 fitted with a MidOutput 150-cycle cartridge performed the sequencing, running 156 Read1 cycles and 15 Index1 cycles with the kit's custom primers. The pooled library was loaded at roughly 1 pM with approximately 18% PhiX control spiked in. The paper's processing steps were these. Vendor-processed data were analyzed in R, and a clonotype was defined as all T cells sharing the same CDR3 nucleotide sequence. In the clone abundance analyses, frequencies were normalized to the 10,000 most abundant clones in each sample. Public T cell clones, averaging fewer than five per sample, were removed before analysis. An abundance difference of at least 32-fold between compartments was the criterion for calling clonotypes tumor-enriched or baseline blood-enriched. A beta-binomial differential abundance model was used to identify clonotypes that expanded or contracted between blood time points. Similarity between tumor and blood repertoires was quantified using the Baroni-Urbani and Buser coefficient, and groups were compared with two-tailed Wilcoxon tests in R. TCRdb took this table from immuneACCESS and kept in-frame rearrangements with V and J called. Such tables lack part of the clones; where checked against another copy, unresolved V genes explain under half of the gap, and the rest is unexplained. The V and J calls and clone size come from that table; D and trimming were worked out from the DNA. The sample profile shows more than 65,000 clones; 65% to 90% of them were found once. The top ten clones comprise approximately 22% of the sample.

Per the publication, the time point label means: blood 2 weeks post-SBRT. The label giving this sample's treatment or condition can be read as: 15 Gy SBRT to primary tumor, nephrectomy 4 weeks later. To follow tumor-enriched clonotypes, peripheral blood was collected serially from radiation-treated patients at baseline and again at 2 weeks and 4 weeks after SBRT. Every patient had renal cell carcinoma of clear cell pathology. The QIAamp DNA Blood Mini Kit (Qiagen) was used to prepare genomic DNA for TCR sequencing. Only samples passing all quality control checks were included in the analyses. The sequence derives from a woman aged 50 to 60 with renal cell carcinoma. Recombination linked TRBV7-2 to TRBJ2-3, with a tentative D gene TRBD1 over 7 matching bases. The source was blood, collected from a patient whose treatment included radiotherapy and nephrectomy. The CDR3 here reads CASSLNRGGDTQYF. At the DNA level, the sequence is TGTGCCAGCAGCCTAAACAGGGGAGGCGATACGCAGTATTTT. Joined to the reference TRBV7-2 and TRBJ2-3 proteins, this CDR3 gives the full variable domain: GAGVSQSPSNKVTEKGKDVELRCDPISGHTALYWYRQSLGQGLEFLIYFQGNSAPDKSGLPSDRFSAERTGGSVSTLTIQRTQQEDSAVYLCASSLNRGGDTQYFGPGTRLTVL.